A single sample is the source of the 24 T cell receptor beta chains below, sequenced in a study of T-cell memory formation after mild COVID-19. TCRdb reprocessed the 5' RACE reads via MiXCR and lists one record per CDR3 protein. The table has around 390,000 distinct CDR3 sequences, about 15% seen once. The sample consisted of PBMCs or a T cell subset sorted from them (not recorded which). These receptors all come from a man between 18 and 29 years old who had mild COVID-19 (a few samples of this study predate the infection). Cell type and time point are not known.

This clonotype was counted between two and nine times. The rearrangement uses TRBV7-2 and TRBJ1-2, with 7 bases that match TRBD1. V trimming: 10 bases; J trimming: 7 bases; junction bases outside the gene matches: 9. CDR1 is SGHTA, CDR2 FQGNSA, per germline. The length of the CDR3 is 12 residues. The CDR3 coding sequence is TGTGCCACACTTACAGGGGTTTCTGGCTACACCTTC. Its protein product is CATLTGVSGYTF.

V and J are TRBV20-1 and TRBJ2-7; 8 bases map to TRBD1. The CDR3 runs to 12 residues. Germline V gives CDR1 DFQATT, CDR2 SNEGSKA (reference sequence). Trimming removed 5 bases from V and 4 bases from J; junction bases left unmatched: 4. The CDR3 reads CSADRGAYEQYV. The CDR3 region has the DNA TGCAGTGCTGACAGGGGCGCATACGAGCAGTACGTC.

The chain recombines TRBV11-2 with TRBJ1-1; no definite D call. CDR3 length: 13 residues. Germline assignment: CDR1 SGHAT and CDR2 FQNNGV. The germline V and J ends were trimmed by 2 bases and 6 bases, with 10 bases remaining between them. CDR3 amino acids: CASSLSRGPEAFF. The CDR3 region has the DNA TGTGCCAGCAGCTTATCGAGAGGTCCTGAAGCTTTCTTT. Combining the CDR3 with reference TRBV11-2 and TRBJ1-1 gives the whole variable domain EAGVAQSPRYKIIEKRQSVAFWCNPISGHATLYWYQQILGQGPKLLIQFQNNGVVDDSQLPKDRFSAERLKGVDSTLKIQPAKLEDSAVYLCASSLSRGPEAFFGQGTRLTVV.

This clonotype was seen only a few times. This rearrangement joins TRBV5-1 to TRBJ2-7; D is possibly TRBD1 or TRBD2 (5 bases each). CDR3 length: 13 amino acids. Trimming stripped 2 bases from V and 3 bases from J, with 9 bases between. Germline CDR1 and CDR2: SGHRS and YFSETQ. The CDR3: CASSLRDDYEQYF. The DNA for the CDR3 is TGCGCCAGCAGCTTAAGGGACGACTACGAGCAGTACTTC.

This clonotype has a handful of counts. The chain links TRBV7-2 to TRBJ2-3; 7 nucleotides line up with TRBD2. With 6 bases clipped from V and 4 bases from J, the junction kept 10 bases outside the gene matches. Germline assignment: CDR1 SGHTA and CDR2 FQGNSA. The CDR3 contains 15 residues. The CDR3 region is CASRIGGGGSDTQYF. CDR3 nucleotides: TGTGCCAGCAGGATAGGCGGGGGTGGTTCAGATACGCAGTATTTT.

This clonotype has just a few counts. The rearrangement uses TRBV29-1 and TRBJ2-5; D possibly corresponds to TRBD1 (5 bases). CDR3 length: 13 amino acids. In germline, CDR1 is SQVTM, CDR2 ANQGSEA. The V end was cut by 4 bases, the J end by 5 bases, with 14 bases between. CDR3 nucleotides: TGCAGCGTTGGCTCCAGGGCAGGGGAGACCCAGTACTTC. The encoded protein is CSVGSRAGETQYF.

This clonotype was detected only a few times. This chain links TRBV7-9 with TRBJ2-1, with TRBD1 matching over 9 bases. The length of the CDR3 is 12 residues. Germline CDR1 is SEHNR and CDR2 is FQNEAQ (reference sequence). Trimming at V came to 11 bases and at J to 7 bases, leaving 6 bases not matched to a gene. Written as DNA, the CDR3 is TGTGCCCCGGGGACAGGGTCGAATGAGCAGTTCTTC. Its protein is CAPGTGSNEQFF. Complete variable domain (other parts from reference TRBV7-9 and TRBJ2-1): DTGVSQNPRHKITKRGQNVTFRCDPISEHNRLYWYRQTLGQGPEFLTYFQNEAQLEKSRLLSDRFSAERPKGSFSTLEIQRTEQGDSAMYLCAPGTGSNEQFFGPGTRLTVL.

CDR3 in amino acids: CASSHPTWTSGYNEQFF. For the CDR3, the DNA is TGCGCCAGCAGCCATCCCACCTGGACTAGCGGCTACAATGAGCAGTTCTTC. This rearrangement joins TRBV4-1 to TRBJ2-1, with 10 bases that match TRBD2. Germline values: CDR1 MGHRA, CDR2 YSYEKL. V lost 3 bases and J lost 3; bases outside the gene matches: 8. The CDR3 runs 17 residues.

This clonotype was seen a handful of times. V is TRBV5-4 and J is TRBJ2-5; a possible D gene is TRBD2 (5 bases). V lost 4 bases and J lost 3, with 13 bases in between. The CDR3 totals 14 residues. The germline CDR1 and CDR2 sequences are SGHNT and YYREEE (reference sequence). As DNA, the CDR3 is TGTGCCAGCAGCCCACCGGGGTCAGAAGAGACCCAGTACTTC. Translating gives CASSPPGSEETQYF.

This clonotype was detected a few times. This chain links TRBV7-8 with TRBJ2-3; perhaps TRBD1 as D (6 bases). Germline assignment: CDR1 SGHVS and CDR2 FQNEAQ. The V end lost 5 bases, the J end lost 9 bases, and 21 bases lay between the germline ends. This CDR3 has 15 residues. The CDR3 bases are TGTGCCAGCAGCCACAGGGAGACTTCGGAAATAACGCAGTATTTT. The encoded protein is CASSHRETSEITQYF.

The chain employs TRBV5-6 and TRBJ2-3, with D unclear. In germline, CDR1 is SGHDT, CDR2 YYEEEE. This CDR3 region has 14 residues. The V end was cut by 2 bases, the J end by 3 bases, with 10 bases between. CDR3 in amino acids: CASSFGVTTDTQYF. CDR3 nucleotide sequence: TGTGCCAGCAGCTTCGGTGTTACGACAGATACGCAGTATTTT.

CDR3 region: CASSLQGRNSPLHF. CDR3 sequence (DNA): TGTGCCAGCAGCCTTCAGGGGCGAAATTCACCCCTCCACTTT. This rearrangement joins TRBV3-1 to TRBJ1-6; possibly TRBD1 for D (6 bases). Deletions cut 4 bases from V and 7 bases from J, with 11 bases between. This CDR3 contains 14 residues. Germline assignment: CDR1 LGHDT and CDR2 YNNKEL (reference sequence).

This clonotype showed up just a few times. The V call is TRBV9, the J call TRBJ1-1; 7 nucleotides agree with TRBD1. CDR1 and CDR2 from the germline V gene are SGDLS and YYNGEE. This CDR3 spans 14 amino acids. Unmatched junction bases numbered 1, after V lost 0 bases and J lost 2 bases. CDR3 sequence reads: CASSVGQGNTEAFF. DNA of the CDR3: TGTGCCAGCAGCGTAGGACAGGGAAACACTGAAGCTTTCTTT.

The chain carries TRBV5-5 and TRBJ1-1, with TRBD1 as a possible D gene (5 bases). The CDR3 totals 12 residues. The ends were cut back, 5 bases at V and 11 bases at J, with 16 bases in the middle. Germline CDR1 reads SGHKS; CDR2 reads YYEKEE (reference sequence). CDR3 in DNA: TGTGCCAGCAGAAATAACGGGGGACTGGCTTTCTTT. Its protein is CASRNNGGLAFF.

The chain couples TRBV11-2 to TRBJ2-1; either TRBD1 or TRBD2 may supply D (5 bases each). V lost 7 bases to trimming and J lost 12 bases, with 22 bases between them. The germline CDR1 and CDR2 sequences are SGHAT and FQNNGV. The CDR3 sequence is 14 residues long. CDR3 amino acids: CASTLFRGGMAQFF. Here the CDR3 DNA reads TGTGCCAGCACTTTGTTCCGTGGGGGAATGGCGCAGTTCTTC.

The chain links TRBV7-9 to TRBJ2-5; no clear D gene. V lost 5 bases and J 3 bases, leaving 13 bases between the germline ends. From germline, CDR1 is SEHNR and CDR2 FQNEAQ (reference sequence). The CDR3 has 14 amino acids. CDR3 in amino acids: CASSHPDRKETQYF. The DNA for the CDR3 is TGTGCCAGCAGCCATCCGGACCGCAAAGAGACCCAGTACTTC.

This clonotype was detected only a few times. V gene TRBV6-6 combines with J gene TRBJ2-7; 8 nucleotides agree with TRBD1. Per germline, CDR1 MNHNY and CDR2 SVGAGI (reference sequence). The trim removed 2 bases at V and 11 bases at J, leaving 8 bases unmatched. This CDR3 contains 13 residues. CDR3 sequence reads: CASSYRAQGGEYV. Written as DNA, the CDR3 is TGTGCCAGCAGTTACCGCGCACAGGGGGGAGAGTACGTC.

CDR3 residues: CASRLAGSEETQYF. For the CDR3, the DNA is TGTGCCAGTAGGCTAGCGGGCTCGGAAGAGACCCAGTACTTC. This chain connects TRBV7-2 to TRBJ2-5, with TRBD2 matching 8 bases. Germline loops: CDR1 SGHTA, CDR2 FQGNSA. The CDR3 has 14 residues. The V segment lost 9 bases and the J segment 3 bases; nucleotides outside the gene matches: 9. The variable domain in full, completed from reference TRBV7-2 and TRBJ2-5, reads GAGVSQSPSNKVTEKGKDVELRCDPISGHTALYWYRQSLGQGLEFLIYFQGNSAPDKSGLPSDRFSAERTGGSVSTLTIQRTQQEDSAVYLCASRLAGSEETQYFGPGTRLLVL.

The sample holds many counts of this clonotype. The CDR3: CASSQLKDTQYF. The CDR3 DNA reads TGTGCCAGCAGTCAACTGAAAGATACGCAGTATTTT. This chain links TRBV12-3 or TRBV12-4 with TRBJ2-3; D call uncertain. The V gene lost 5 bases and the J gene lost 5 bases, with 8 bases spanning the gap. The CDR3 contains 12 residues.

J is TRBJ2-2 and V is TRBV20-1, with 10 bases matching TRBD2. Germline CDR1 reads DFQATT; CDR2 reads SNEGSKA (reference sequence). The CDR3 is 15 amino acids. J gave up 2 bases and V 2 bases, and 2 bases lay outside the gene matches. The CDR3, as DNA: TGCAGTGCTAGAAGGACTAGCGGAAACACCGGGGAGCTGTTTTTT. Its protein is CSARRTSGNTGELFF.

The rearrangement links TRBV5-1 to TRBJ1-2, with D possibly TRBD1 on 5 matching bases. The germline gives CDR1 SGHRS, CDR2 YFSETQ. The CDR3 runs to 14 residues. With 4 bases removed from V and 3 bases from J, the gap between germline ends came to 13 bases. CDR3 DNA sequence: TGCGCCAGCAGCCCCCGGGGGGGTGACTATGGCTACACCTTC. Protein sequence: CASSPRGGDYGYTF.

Written as DNA, the CDR3 is TGTGCCAGCGGACAGAGGGGTCCTGGTTCACCCCTCCACTTT. Encoded protein: CASGQRGPGSPLHF. The chain couples TRBV3-1 to TRBJ1-6, with D possibly TRBD1 on 6 matching bases. The length of the CDR3 is 14 residues. The germline V and J ends were trimmed by 8 bases and 9 bases, with 17 bases remaining between them. Looked up from germline, CDR1 is LGHDT and CDR2 is YNNKEL (reference sequence).

Ten or more counts support this clonotype. This chain links TRBV18 with TRBJ2-2; TRBD1 might be the D (7 bases). Germline V gives CDR1 KGHSH, CDR2 LQKENI. The CDR3 is made up of 15 amino acids. Trimming removed 4 bases at V and 3 bases at J, with 12 bases between. In nucleotides, the CDR3 is TGTGCCAGCTCACTACAGGGGACTCACACCGGGGAGCTGTTTTTT. Translation gives CASSLQGTHTGELFF. The full variable domain, rest sourced from reference TRBV18 and TRBJ2-2, is NAGVMQNPRHLVRRRGQEARLRCSPMKGHSHVYWYRQLPEEGLKFMVYLQKENIIDESGMPKERFSAEFPKEGPSILRIQQVVRGDSAAYFCASSLQGTHTGELFFGEGSRLTVL.

This clonotype was observed a few times. The chain uses TRBV5-1 and TRBJ1-1, with D tentatively TRBD1 (5 bases). Germline V gene data show CDR1 as SGHRS and CDR2 as YFSETQ. V shed 4 bases and J shed 4 bases, with 20 bases lying between them. CDR3 length: 16 residues. For the CDR3, the DNA is TGCGCCAGCAGCCCCGGCCTCGGGGGAAGGGGCACTGAAGCTTTCTTT. Amino acids: CASSPGLGGRGTEAFF.